These 5 T cell receptor beta chains were sequenced from one sample in a study of T cell clonality in common variable immunodeficiency. Findings of the study overall: Fewer deletions and N-nucleotide insertions were reportedly seen in common variable immunodeficiency TCR beta sequences.

Only in-frame clones appear in the TCRdb table, and some are missing; sequencing was by immunoSEQ multiplex PCR. The sample is made up of over 30,000 clones, none counted only once. These receptors' targets are unknown. Sequencing was performed on peripheral blood mononuclear cells. All receptors derive from a human donor with common variable immunodeficiency.

With respect to this clone: Read data end 3 residues before the CDR3 end; the end is taken from the germline J gene. The chain has TRBV18 and TRBJ1-5, with D tentatively TRBD1 (6 bases). The germline gives CDR1 KGHSH, CDR2 LQKENI. The CDR3 is made up of 15 amino acids. V was pared by 3 bases and J by 6 bases, with 15 bases between. CDR3 DNA, as far as it was read: TGTGCCAGCTCACCGGGCGGGGGGCAAGGTCAGCCC. Translating it yields CASSPGGGQGQP. The CDR3, in full, reads CASSPGGGQGQPQHF.

This clone showed up many times. The DNA ends 3 residues before the CDR3 does, and the rest of the CDR3 is filled in from the germline J gene. This rearrangement joins TRBV4-1 to TRBJ2-1; 9 bases fit TRBD1. The length of the CDR3 is 15 residues. Germline V gene data show CDR1 as MGHRA and CDR2 as YSYEKL. The junction had 8 bases not matched to a gene; V was cut back by 4 bases and J by 7 bases. The DNA read from the CDR3 is TGCGCCAGCAGCCCTGGCGACAGGGGGTGTAATGAG. Protein sequence: CASSPGDRGCNE. The entire CDR3 protein reads CASSPGDRGCNEQFF.

This clone came up many times. The sequenced fragment ends 3 residues before the CDR3 boundary, so the rest is inferred from the germline J gene. The chain carries TRBV5-1 and TRBJ2-5, with 10 bases aligning to TRBD2. This CDR3 region has 14 residues. Germline values: CDR1 SGHRS, CDR2 YFSETQ. Germline trimming cut 2 bases from V and 5 bases from J; bases unmatched to any gene: 3. The CDR3 reads CASSFSGGRETQYF. Incomplete CDR3 DNA: TGCGCCAGCAGCTTTAGCGGGGGGAGGGAGACC.

This clone was recorded at least ten times. Read data end 3 residues before the CDR3 end; the end is taken from the germline J gene. The chain has TRBV7-8 and TRBJ2-1; 11 nucleotides line up with TRBD2. V shed 3 bases and J 8 bases; nucleotides not matched to a gene: 9. CDR3 size: 16 residues. Germline values: CDR1 SGHVS, CDR2 FQNEAQ. This chain's CDR3 is CASSLAGLAVHYEQFF. Incomplete CDR3 DNA: TGTGCCAGCAGCTTGGCGGGACTAGCGGTTCATTATGAG.

This clone has more than one count but fewer than ten. The observed sequence ends 3 residues before the CDR3 terminus, with the missing tail filled in from the germline J gene. This chain joins TRBV19 and TRBJ2-1, with TRBD1 matching 9 bases. This CDR3 has 15 residues. Germline V lookup: CDR1 LNHDA, CDR2 SQIVND (reference sequence). After removal of 2 bases from V and 7 bases from J, the junction contained 6 bases not matched to a gene. Incomplete CDR3 DNA: TGTGCCAGTAGTATACTGGGGACAGGGATGAATGAG. It specifies CASSILGTGMNE. In full, the CDR3 is CASSILGTGMNEQFF. The complete variable domain, with remaining parts taken from reference TRBV19 and TRBJ2-1, reads DGGITQSPKYLFRKEGQNVTLSCEQNLNHDAMYWYRQDPGQGLRLIYYSQIVNDFQKGDIAEGYSVSREKKESFPLTVTSAQKNPTAFYLCASSILGTGMNEQFFGPGTRLTVL.